This T cell receptor (beta chain) was retrieved from a study of T cell repertoires in cytomegalovirus infection. This clonotype was recorded at least ten times. The antigen remains unidentified. TCRdb fed the reads into MiXCR, producing one record per CDR3 protein. The top ten hold roughly 15% of the sample, which has hundreds of thousands of distinct CDR3 sequences, roughly a third seen once. The CDR3 runs to 15 residues. Trimming took 2 bases from V and 4 from J; bases not matched to a gene: 4. Germline values: CDR1 SGHVS, CDR2 FQNEAQ. The clonotype was recovered from a human donor in good health (CMV status not recorded). Some clones in this sample may be carry-over from other donors' samples. The sample was cultured PBMCs, taken from culture after CMV antigen stimulation. This rearrangement joins TRBV7-8 to TRBJ2-2; 7 positions match TRBD1. The CDR3 coding sequence is TGTGCCAGCAGCTTACAGGGGGTTGGCACCGGGGAGCTGTTTTTT. It yields the protein CASSLQGVGTGELFF.